The clone carrying this T cell receptor beta chain was detected only once. Its antigen is still unknown. Other DNA sequences from this sample encode an identical CDR3 as well. This record comes from a study of shared clonotypes between healthy human individuals. Findings and caveats of the study: The small donor group covered limited genetic and exposure diversity.

The method was immunoSEQ multiplex PCR; TCRdb's version includes in-frame clones alone and lacks a portion of them. The sample consists of roughly 680,000 clones, about two thirds of them appearing once. The CDR3 loop spans 11 amino acids. Trimming removed 2 bases at V and 8 bases at J, with 6 bases between. Germline CDR1 and CDR2: SGHTA and FQGNSA. The genes are TRBV7-2 and TRBJ1-2; D uncertain. The TCR comes from a woman younger than 45 in good health. The source material was memory CD4+ T cells sorted from blood. As to subset: CD45RA-negative fraction. The CDR3 region is CASSLLSGYTF. The CDR3 bases are TGTGCCAGCAGCTTACTATCGGGCTACACCTTC.